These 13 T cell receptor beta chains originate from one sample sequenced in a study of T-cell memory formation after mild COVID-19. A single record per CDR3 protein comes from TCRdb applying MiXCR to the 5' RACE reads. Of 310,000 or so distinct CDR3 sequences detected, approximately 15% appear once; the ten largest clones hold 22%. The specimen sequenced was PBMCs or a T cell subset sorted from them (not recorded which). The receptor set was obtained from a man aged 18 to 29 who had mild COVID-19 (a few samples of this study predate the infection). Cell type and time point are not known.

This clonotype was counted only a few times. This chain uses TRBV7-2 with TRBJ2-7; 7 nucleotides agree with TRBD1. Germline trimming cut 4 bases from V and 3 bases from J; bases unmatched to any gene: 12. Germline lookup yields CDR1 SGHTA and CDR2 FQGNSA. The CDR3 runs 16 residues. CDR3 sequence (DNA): TGTGCCAGCAGCTCCAACTCACAGGGGTCGGACTACGAGCAGTACGTC. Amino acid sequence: CASSSNSQGSDYEQYV.

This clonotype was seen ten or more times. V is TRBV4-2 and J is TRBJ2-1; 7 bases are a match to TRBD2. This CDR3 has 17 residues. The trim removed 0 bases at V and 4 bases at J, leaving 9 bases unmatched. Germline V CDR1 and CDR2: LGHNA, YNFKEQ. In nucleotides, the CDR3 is TGTGCCAGCAGCCAAGAGAAGTCGGGGGGTCCGTACAATGAGCAGTTCTTC. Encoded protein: CASSQEKSGGPYNEQFF.

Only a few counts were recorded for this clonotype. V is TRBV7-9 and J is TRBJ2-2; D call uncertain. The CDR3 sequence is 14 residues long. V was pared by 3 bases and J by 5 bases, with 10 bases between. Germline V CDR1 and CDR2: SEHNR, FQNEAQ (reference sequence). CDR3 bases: TGTGCCAGCAGCTTTCCTCTGAAGACCGGGGAGCTGTTTTTT. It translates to CASSFPLKTGELFF.

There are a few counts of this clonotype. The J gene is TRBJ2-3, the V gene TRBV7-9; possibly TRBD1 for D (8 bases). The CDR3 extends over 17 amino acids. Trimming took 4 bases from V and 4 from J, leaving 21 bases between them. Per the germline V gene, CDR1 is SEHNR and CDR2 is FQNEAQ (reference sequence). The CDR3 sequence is CASSSQGGNFIADTQYF. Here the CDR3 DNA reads TGTGCCAGCAGCTCACAGGGGGGGAACTTCATTGCAGATACGCAGTATTTT.

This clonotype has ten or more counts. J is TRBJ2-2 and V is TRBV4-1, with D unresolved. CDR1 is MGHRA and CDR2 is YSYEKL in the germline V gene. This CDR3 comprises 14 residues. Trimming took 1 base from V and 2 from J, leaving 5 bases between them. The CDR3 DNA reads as TGCGCCAGCAGCCAAGCGGGTAACACCGGGGAGCTGTTTTTT. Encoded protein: CASSQAGNTGELFF.

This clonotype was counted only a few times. The CDR3 protein is CASSKTEDPEAFF. CDR3 in DNA: TGTGCCAGCAGCAAGACAGAGGACCCTGAAGCTTTCTTT. The chain uses TRBV11-2 and TRBJ1-1; tentative D call: TRBD1 (5 bases). Germline V gene lookup returns CDR1 SGHAT and CDR2 FQNNGV. Trimming left V 5 bases short and J 6 bases short, with 13 bases between. The CDR3 is 13 residues long. Complete variable domain (other parts from reference TRBV11-2 and TRBJ1-1): EAGVAQSPRYKIIEKRQSVAFWCNPISGHATLYWYQQILGQGPKLLIQFQNNGVVDDSQLPKDRFSAERLKGVDSTLKIQPAKLEDSAVYLCASSKTEDPEAFFGQGTRLTVV.

CDR3 nucleotides: TGCGCCAGCAGCCACCCGGCCGATGAGCAGTTCTTC. Amino acid sequence: CASSHPADEQFF. The rearrangement links TRBV5-1 to TRBJ2-1; D unresolved. This CDR3 contains 12 residues. CDR1 is SGHRS, CDR2 YFSETQ, per germline. V lost 4 bases and J 8 bases, leaving 10 bases between the germline ends.

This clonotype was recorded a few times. This CDR3 is CASKDPGGPNQPQHF. CDR3 coding DNA: TGTGCCAGCAAAGACCCAGGGGGTCCCAATCAGCCCCAGCATTTT. The gene calls are TRBV6-6 and TRBJ1-5; 7 positions match TRBD1. This CDR3 has 15 amino acids. The V gene end was trimmed by 7 bases and the J gene end by 3 bases; junction bases not matched to a gene: 9. Germline CDR1 MNHNY, CDR2 SVGAGI (reference sequence).

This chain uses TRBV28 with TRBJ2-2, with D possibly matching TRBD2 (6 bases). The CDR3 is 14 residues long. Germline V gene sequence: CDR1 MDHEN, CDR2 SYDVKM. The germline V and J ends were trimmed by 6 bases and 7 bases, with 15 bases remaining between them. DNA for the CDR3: TGTGCCAGCAGGGCGCGGGGCGCGAACGGGGAGCTGTTTTTT. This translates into CASRARGANGELFF.

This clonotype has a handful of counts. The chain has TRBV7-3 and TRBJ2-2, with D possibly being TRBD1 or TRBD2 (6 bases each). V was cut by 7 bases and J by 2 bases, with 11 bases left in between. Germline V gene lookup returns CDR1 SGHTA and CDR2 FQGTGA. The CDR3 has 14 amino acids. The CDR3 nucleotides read TGTGCCAGCACCGAGGGGGGAAACACCGGGGAGCTGTTTTTT. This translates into CASTEGGNTGELFF.

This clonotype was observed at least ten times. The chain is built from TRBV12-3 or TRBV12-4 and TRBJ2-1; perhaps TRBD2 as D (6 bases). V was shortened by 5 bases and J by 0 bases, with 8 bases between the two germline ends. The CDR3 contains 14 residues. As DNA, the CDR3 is TGTGCCAGCAGTCCCGGGAGCTCCTACAATGAGCAGTTCTTC. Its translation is CASSPGSSYNEQFF.

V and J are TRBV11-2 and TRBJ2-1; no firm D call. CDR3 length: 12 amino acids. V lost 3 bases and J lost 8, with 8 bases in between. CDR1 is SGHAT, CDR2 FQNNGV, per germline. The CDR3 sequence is CASSFLKYEQFF. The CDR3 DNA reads TGTGCCAGCAGCTTTCTTAAGTATGAGCAGTTCTTC.

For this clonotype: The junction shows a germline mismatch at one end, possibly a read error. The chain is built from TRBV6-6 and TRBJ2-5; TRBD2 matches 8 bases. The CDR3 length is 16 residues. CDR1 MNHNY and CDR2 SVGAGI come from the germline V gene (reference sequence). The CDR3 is CASSLGGLGAGETKYF. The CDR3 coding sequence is TGTGCCAGCAGTTTGGGGGGACTAGGAGCGGGCGAGACCAAGTACTTC.